A single T cell receptor (beta chain) is shown here with its context. The CDR3 has 13 amino acids. Germline V gene data show CDR1 as LGHDT and CDR2 as YNNKEL (reference sequence). Trimming cost V 0 bases and J 7 bases, with 9 bases left between them. This specimen belongs to a study of blood T cell repertoires in COVID-19. Study background: Sites across the United States, Italy and Spain contributed samples from acute and convalescent COVID-19. T cells, B-cell-depleted T cells, or PBMCs provided the cDNA or gDNA that served as material.

The authors' processing: Amplification from reference gene primers served as the basis for estimated nucleated cell counts. Generated by immunoSEQ multiplex PCR, the TCRdb table keeps only in-frame clones and is missing some. The V and J calls and clone size were taken over from that table, and D and trimming were inferred from the DNA. The repertoire consists of 160,000 or so clones, with around 83% occurring once and the leading ten covering 1.5% to 1.7%. The sequence derives from a human donor in a cohort sampled during active COVID-19. Sequencing was performed on peripheral blood. V usage is TRBV3-1 (or the pseudogene TRBV3-2) and J usage is TRBJ1-2, with D uncertain. CDR3 bases: TGTGCCAGCAGCCAAGATGGAGGGTTTGGCTACACCTTC. Translated: CASSQDGGFGYTF.